These T cell receptor beta chains were read from a single sample in a study of blood T cell repertoires in COVID-19. The repertoire was sequenced with immunoSEQ multiplex PCR; TCRdb's copy has only in-frame clones and lacks some. This sample has under 100,000 clones, with roughly 90% found just once. The material sequenced was peripheral blood. The receptors stem from a woman between 65 and 79 years old with acute or convalescent COVID-19. The CDR3 runs from the conserved cysteine through the conserved F or W. The D gene is left open where the match is weak. Some rows mark clone size as missing; the rest say once, few, many or name a class of expanded clone.

D gene: .; J gene: TRBJ1-2; clone size: .; V gene: TRBV10-3; CDR3 protein: CAISDTANYGYTF
D gene: .; J gene: TRBJ2-7; clone size: .; V gene: TRBV6-6; CDR3 protein: CASSFQTGNYEQYF
D gene: TRBD1; J gene: TRBJ2-3; clone size: .; V gene: TRBV2; CDR3 protein: CASGRDRGTDTQYF
D gene: .; J gene: TRBJ2-2; clone size: .; V gene: TRBV4-1; CDR3 protein: CASSQDEGGLTTGELFF
D gene: TRBD1; J gene: TRBJ1-5; clone size: .; V gene: TRBV3-1/TRBV3-2; CDR3 protein: CASSLRPTGTVHQPQHF
D gene: TRBD1; J gene: TRBJ1-4; clone size: .; V gene: TRBV19; CDR3 protein: CASRDRGRNEKLFF
D gene: .; J gene: TRBJ2-1; clone size: .; V gene: TRBV5-1; CDR3 protein: CASSLQYSYNEQFF
D gene: .; J gene: TRBJ2-1; clone size: .; V gene: TRBV11-2; CDR3 protein: CASSPPGNEQFF
D gene: .; J gene: TRBJ1-3; clone size: few; V gene: TRBV9; CDR3 protein: CASSAPRFGNTIYF
D gene: TRBD1; J gene: TRBJ1-1; clone size: .; V gene: TRBV6-5; CDR3 protein: CASSYSRDRGTEAFF
D gene: TRBD1; J gene: TRBJ1-2; clone size: .; V gene: TRBV18; CDR3 protein: CASSKDRAEGYTF
D gene: .; J gene: TRBJ2-3; clone size: .; V gene: TRBV6-5; CDR3 protein: CASSYPTGKFTDTQYF
D gene: .; J gene: TRBJ2-2; clone size: .; V gene: TRBV7-9; CDR3 protein: CASSLGSGFGELFF
D gene: TRBD1; J gene: TRBJ2-7; clone size: .; V gene: TRBV7-7; CDR3 protein: CASSAGTGGHEQYF
D gene: .; J gene: TRBJ2-4; clone size: .; V gene: TRBV2; CDR3 protein: CASSDSSPVKNIQYF
D gene: .; J gene: TRBJ2-5; clone size: .; V gene: TRBV29-1; CDR3 protein: CSVVKQTQETQYF
D gene: TRBD2; J gene: TRBJ2-5; clone size: .; V gene: TRBV4-1; CDR3 protein: CASSQDLGGGTQYF
D gene: TRBD1; J gene: TRBJ2-5; clone size: .; V gene: TRBV2; CDR3 protein: CASSATGTAIQETQYF
D gene: .; J gene: TRBJ1-2; clone size: .; V gene: TRBV5-1; CDR3 protein: CASSTNRDGYTF
D gene: TRBD1; J gene: TRBJ2-2; clone size: .; V gene: TRBV10-3; CDR3 protein: CAIRSRDRGTGELFF
D gene: TRBD1; J gene: TRBJ2-2; clone size: .; V gene: TRBV5-1; CDR3 protein: CASSSGQGTYTNTGELFF
D gene: .; J gene: TRBJ1-6; clone size: .; V gene: TRBV13; CDR3 protein: CASSLDTNSPLHF
D gene: TRBD1; J gene: TRBJ2-3; clone size: .; V gene: TRBV24-1; CDR3 protein: CATSDSGQGGGTQYF
D gene: TRBD1; J gene: TRBJ1-2; clone size: .; V gene: TRBV19; CDR3 protein: CASSRYAPGQVHGGYTF
D gene: .; J gene: TRBJ1-2; clone size: .; V gene: TRBV19; CDR3 protein: CASKQQEVNYGYTF
D gene: .; J gene: TRBJ1-5; clone size: .; V gene: TRBV11-2; CDR3 protein: CASSLEWGNNQPQHF
D gene: TRBD1; J gene: TRBJ1-5; clone size: .; V gene: TRBV7-6; CDR3 protein: CASSGGTAGSNQPQHF
D gene: .; J gene: TRBJ2-5; clone size: .; V gene: TRBV7-9; CDR3 protein: CASSPQETQYF
D gene: TRBD1; J gene: TRBJ1-2; clone size: few; V gene: TRBV5-4; CDR3 protein: CASSRIGQGIGYYGYTF
D gene: TRBD1; J gene: TRBJ1-4; clone size: .; V gene: TRBV19; CDR3 protein: CASSAGTGGEKLFF
D gene: TRBD2; J gene: TRBJ2-3; clone size: .; V gene: TRBV3-1/TRBV3-2; CDR3 protein: CASSRRASGSTDTQYF
D gene: TRBD1; J gene: TRBJ1-4; clone size: .; V gene: TRBV7-6; CDR3 protein: CASSTAGGAGEKLFF
D gene: TRBD1; J gene: TRBJ2-6; clone size: .; V gene: TRBV9; CDR3 protein: CASSPVDRINLSGANVLTF
D gene: TRBD2; J gene: TRBJ2-3; clone size: .; V gene: TRBV7-9; CDR3 protein: CASSPIPWRGGLPQYF
D gene: TRBD2; J gene: TRBJ2-1; clone size: once; V gene: TRBV5-1; CDR3 protein: CASTQGSGGTYNEQFF
D gene: TRBD1; J gene: TRBJ1-1; clone size: .; V gene: TRBV2; CDR3 protein: CASSVRGASDEAFF
D gene: .; J gene: TRBJ2-1; clone size: .; V gene: TRBV27; CDR3 protein: CASSPSTLSYSPSINEQFF
D gene: .; J gene: TRBJ1-4; clone size: once; V gene: TRBV12-3/TRBV12-4; CDR3 protein: CASSFKEAEKLFF
D gene: TRBD1; J gene: TRBJ1-4; clone size: few; V gene: TRBV5-1; CDR3 protein: CASSLAGTGGEKLFF
D gene: .; J gene: TRBJ1-2; clone size: once; V gene: TRBV5-4; CDR3 protein: CASSLSTGREANYGYTF
D gene: .; J gene: TRBJ1-4; clone size: .; V gene: TRBV7-6; CDR3 protein: CASSLRLGGGEKLFF
D gene: TRBD2; J gene: TRBJ2-1; clone size: .; V gene: TRBV27; CDR3 protein: CASSTGGVDIRNEQFF
D gene: TRBD1; J gene: TRBJ1-4; clone size: .; V gene: TRBV6-1; CDR3 protein: CASSDGTAINEKLFF
D gene: TRBD1; J gene: TRBJ2-1; clone size: .; V gene: TRBV5-5; CDR3 protein: CASRSPGQGYNEQFF
D gene: TRBD2; J gene: TRBJ2-1; clone size: .; V gene: TRBV4-2; CDR3 protein: CASSQGPAGAIGHEQFF
D gene: .; J gene: TRBJ1-5; clone size: .; V gene: TRBV2; CDR3 protein: CASSEQGRVNQPQHF
D gene: TRBD1; J gene: TRBJ2-4; clone size: .; V gene: TRBV6-5; CDR3 protein: CASMGQGKNIQYF
D gene: TRBD1; J gene: TRBJ2-5; clone size: .; V gene: TRBV19; CDR3 protein: CASGTGGLLETQYF
D gene: TRBD1; J gene: TRBJ1-3; clone size: few; V gene: TRBV19; CDR3 protein: CASRDRGISGNTIYF
D gene: .; J gene: TRBJ1-5; clone size: .; V gene: TRBV11-2; CDR3 protein: CASSLVRRLSQHF
D gene: TRBD1; J gene: TRBJ2-7; clone size: few; V gene: TRBV5-1; CDR3 protein: CASSFLETGSYEQYF
D gene: .; J gene: TRBJ1-1; clone size: .; V gene: TRBV4-1; CDR3 protein: CASSQDWGRNTEAFF
D gene: .; J gene: TRBJ1-3; clone size: .; V gene: TRBV10-2; CDR3 protein: CASSEPGSGNTIYF
D gene: .; J gene: TRBJ2-7; clone size: .; V gene: TRBV12-3/TRBV12-4; CDR3 protein: CASSFGGYEQYF
D gene: TRBD1; J gene: TRBJ2-7; clone size: .; V gene: TRBV12-3/TRBV12-4; CDR3 protein: CASRRQGAYEQYF
D gene: .; J gene: TRBJ2-2; clone size: .; V gene: TRBV21-1; CDR3 protein: CASITTVNTGELFF
D gene: TRBD1; J gene: TRBJ1-5; clone size: once; V gene: TRBV19; CDR3 protein: CASLKGTGYSNQPQHF
D gene: TRBD1; J gene: TRBJ2-2; clone size: .; V gene: TRBV19; CDR3 protein: CASRATGGLSGGELFF
D gene: .; J gene: TRBJ1-6; clone size: .; V gene: TRBV12-1; CDR3 protein: CASSPGRQGRTSPLHF
D gene: TRBD2; J gene: TRBJ2-1; clone size: .; V gene: TRBV3-1/TRBV3-2; CDR3 protein: CASSPTSGSLPYNEQFF